The rows below give T cell receptor beta chains drawn from one sample of a study of metastatic and nonmetastatic thyroid tumors. TCRdb reprocessed the PCR reads via MiXCR. Of about 23,000 clones in the sample, approximately 19% were seen once. Sequencing was carried out using blood. All receptors come from a male donor with papillary thyroid cancer or a benign thyroid nodule (not recorded which). Some clones in this sample may be carry-over from other donors' samples. CDR3s include the opening cysteine and the closing phenylalanine or tryptophan. The D gene is left open where the match is weak. Rows give clone size only sometimes, using once, few, many, or a class for an expanded clone.

TRBJ1-5,many,.,TRBV3-1,18,CASSQGSGAQGRRQPQHF,TGTGCCAGCAGCCAGGGGTCGGGCGCTCAGGGGAGGCGACAGCCCCAGCATTTT
TRBJ2-1,many,TRBD1,TRBV5-1,19,CASSKGWDRLRSSYNEQFF,TGCGCCAGCAGCAAGGGCTGGGACAGACTAAGAAGCTCCTACAATGAGCAGTTCTTC
TRBJ1-2,.,TRBD1,TRBV4-2,17,CASSQDRGTGGYYGYTF,TGTGCCAGCAGCCAAGATCGCGGGACAGGGGGCTATTATGGCTACACCTTC
TRBJ2-7,medium-sized,.,TRBV6-1,12,CASSSRAYEQYF,TGTGCCAGCAGTTCACGGGCCTACGAGCAGTACTTC
TRBJ2-7,.,TRBD2,TRBV30,14,CAWSSGGSLYEQYF,TGCGCCTGGAGTTCGGGCGGGAGTCTCTACGAGCAGTACTTC
TRBJ2-5,many,TRBD1,TRBV18,15,CASSPRTGAEETQYF,TGTGCCAGCTCACCCCGGACAGGGGCGGAAGAGACCCAGTACTTC
TRBJ1-2,.,.,TRBV5-8,15,CASSLGAGPNYGYTF,TGTGCCAGCAGCTTGGGGGCAGGACCTAACTATGGCTACACCTTC
TRBJ2-1,many,.,TRBV11-2,15,CASSLDPGWRNEQFF,TGTGCCAGCAGCTTAGATCCGGGGTGGAGGAATGAGCAGTTCTTC
TRBJ1-4,many,.,TRBV20-1,13,CSALGERNEKLFF,TGCAGTGCGCTAGGGGAGCGGAATGAAAAACTGTTTTTT
TRBJ2-7,.,.,TRBV20-1,11,CSASLVDEQYF,TGCAGTGCTAGTTTAGTCGACGAGCAGTACTTC
TRBJ2-1,few,TRBD2,TRBV6-2/TRBV6-3,17,CASSYPPLREIYNEQFF,TGTGCCAGCAGTTACCCCCCACTGCGGGAGATTTACAATGAGCAGTTCTTC
TRBJ1-5,medium-sized,TRBD1,TRBV6-5,13,CASSYGTGMPQHF,TGTGCCAGCAGTTACGGGACAGGGATGCCCCAGCATTTT
TRBJ2-6,few,.,TRBV6-5,20,CASIPPLRPGAVSGANVLTF,TGTGCCAGCATTCCGCCGTTAAGGCCAGGGGCAGTCTCTGGGGCCAACGTCCTGACTTTC
TRBJ1-2,medium-sized,.,TRBV27,13,CASSFNTGSGYTF,TGTGCCAGCAGTTTTAACACAGGGTCTGGCTACACCTTC
TRBJ1-3,few,.,TRBV15,15,CATSRDPNSGNTIYF,TGTGCCACCAGCAGGGACCCCAACTCTGGAAACACCATATATTTT
TRBJ1-1,few,.,TRBV18,13,CASSNDRNTEAFF,TGTGCCAGCTCAAATGACAGGAACACTGAAGCTTTCTTT
TRBJ2-2,many,.,TRBV18,13,CASSPTDTGELFF,TGTGCCAGCTCACCAACTGACACCGGGGAGCTGTTTTTT
TRBJ2-3,few,TRBD1,TRBV20-1,14,CSAIQGIVTDTQYF,TGCAGTGCTATACAGGGGATCGTCACAGATACGCAGTATTTT
TRBJ2-2,.,.,TRBV24-1,13,CATSVGGTGELFF,TGTGCCACCAGTGTGGGGGGCACCGGTGAGCTGTTTTTT
TRBJ1-2,.,.,TRBV19,12,CDSRMRTDGYTF,TGTGACAGTAGAATGCGGACAGATGGCTACACCTTC
TRBJ2-3,many,.,TRBV10-2,12,CASSELGKPQYF,TGCGCCAGCAGTGAGCTCGGAAAGCCGCAGTATTTT
TRBJ2-1,few,.,TRBV5-6,13,CASSSEYGKEQFF,TGTGCCAGCAGCTCGGAATATGGAAAGGAGCAGTTCTTC
TRBJ2-7,.,TRBD2,TRBV12-5,16,CASGLRRGGAPYEQYF,TGTGCTAGTGGTCTACGACGGGGGGGTGCCCCCTACGAGCAGTACTTC
TRBJ2-2,.,.,TRBV15,15,CATRPGPRGDGELFF,TGTGCCACCAGGCCGGGACCAAGGGGGGACGGGGAGCTGTTTTTT
TRBJ2-6,many,.,TRBV18,19,CASSFRPIISDSGANVLTF,TGTGCCAGCTCATTTCGACCCATTATCTCGGACTCTGGGGCCAACGTCCTGACTTTC
TRBJ2-2,.,.,TRBV7-9,15,CASALRSPEAGELFF,TGTGCCAGCGCTCTACGGTCCCCTGAGGCCGGGGAGCTGTTTTTT
TRBJ2-5,.,.,TRBV27,15,CATQVGSTSQETQYF,TGTGCCACCCAGGTTGGGAGCACATCCCAAGAGACTCAGTACTTC
TRBJ2-7,many,TRBD1,TRBV20-1,14,CSARSGTGPYEQYF,TGCAGTGCTAGATCCGGGACAGGTCCCTACGAGCAGTACTTC
TRBJ2-1,.,.,TRBV20-1,11,CSASSGPLEVF,TGCAGTGCGAGTTCGGGTCCCTTGGAGGTGTTC
TRBJ1-3,many,TRBD1,TRBV30,15,CAWKGQGPSGNTIYF,TGTGCCTGGAAGGGACAGGGGCCCTCTGGAAACACCATATATTTT
TRBJ1-2,many,.,TRBV11-2,15,CASSSYDPGNYGYTF,TGTGCCAGCAGCTCCTATGACCCAGGCAACTATGGCTACACCTTC
TRBJ1-4,few,TRBD1,TRBV7-9,17,CASSAGTGGGSNEKLFF,TGTGCCAGCAGCGCCGGGACAGGGGGCGGATCTAATGAAAAACTGTTTTTT
TRBJ1-1,medium-sized,.,TRBV6-1,13,CASSLGGNTEAFF,TGTGCCAGCAGTTTAGGTGGGAACACTGAAGCTTTCTTT
TRBJ2-3,.,.,TRBV15,13,CATSDLLTDTQYF,TGTGCCACCAGTGATTTACTCACAGATACGCAGTATTTT
TRBJ2-1,many,.,TRBV11-1,16,CASSLYGGANYNEQFF,TGTGCCAGCAGCTTATATGGCGGGGCCAATTACAATGAGCAGTTCTTC
TRBJ1-6,few,TRBD1,TRBV10-1,14,CASRQGTADSPLHF,TGCGCCAGCCGCCAGGGGACAGCAGATTCACCCCTCCACTTT
TRBJ2-3,many,TRBD2,TRBV9,15,CASSVDGREGDTQYF,TGTGCCAGCAGCGTAGACGGGAGGGAGGGAGATACGCAGTATTTT
TRBJ1-1,many,.,TRBV30,12,CAWGRVITEAFF,TGTGCCTGGGGCAGGGTCATCACTGAAGCTTTCTTT
TRBJ1-1,many,.,TRBV11-1,16,CASSRPTTGANTEAFF,TGTGCCAGCAGCCGTCCGACCACCGGGGCTAACACTGAAGCTTTCTTT
TRBJ2-1,many,TRBD2,TRBV20-1,14,CSARGLAGVGEQFF,TGCAGTGCTAGGGGGCTAGCGGGAGTCGGTGAGCAGTTCTTC
TRBJ1-5,.,.,TRBV15,14,CATSKPSGNQPQHF,TGTGCCACCAGCAAACCCAGTGGGAATCAGCCCCAGCATTTT
TRBJ1-5,.,TRBD1,TRBV6-1,15,CASRASTGYGQPQHF,TGTGCCAGCAGAGCCTCGACAGGGTATGGCCAGCCCCAGCATTTT
TRBJ2-1,.,TRBD2,TRBV11-2,16,CASSLGTSGRDAEQFF,TGTGCCAGCAGCTTAGGGACTAGCGGGAGGGATGCTGAGCAGTTCTTC
TRBJ1-2,medium-sized,TRBD1,TRBV15,14,CATSRDRGVYGYTF,TGTGCCACCAGCAGGGACAGGGGAGTCTATGGCTACACCTTC
TRBJ2-2,many,.,TRBV11-2,17,CASSLYRGSENTGELFF,TGTGCCAGCAGCTTATATCGGGGCAGCGAGAACACCGGGGAGCTGTTTTTT
TRBJ2-5,many,TRBD1,TRBV7-9,16,CASSRDGTGARGTQYF,TGTGCCAGCAGCCGAGACGGGACAGGGGCAAGAGGGACCCAGTACTTC
TRBJ2-3,.,TRBD2,TRBV7-3,17,CASSLTAAGLGTDTQYF,TGTGCCAGCAGCTTAACTGCCGCAGGACTAGGCACAGATACGCAGTATTTT
TRBJ2-7,.,.,TRBV9,13,CASSPEARVEQYF,TGTGCCAGCAGCCCCGAGGCCAGAGTTGAGCAGTACTTC
TRBJ2-1,few,TRBD1,TRBV19,15,CASSPRTGGGNEQFF,TGTGCCAGTAGCCCCAGGACAGGGGGCGGGAATGAGCAGTTCTTC